These T cell receptor beta chains were read from a single sample in a study of regulatory T cells in long-lasting Graves disease. TCRdb redid the calling of the multiplex PCR reads with MiXCR, one entry per CDR3 protein. The data contain 350,000 to 450,000 distinct CDR3 sequences, more than 12% of them seen just once; the ten biggest clones take up roughly a sixth. The same sample was also studied in work on T cells in Graves' hyperthyroidism and ophthalmopathy.

The sequenced sample was peripheral blood mononuclear cells (PBMCs), obtained at new diagnosis, from a patient treated with antithyroid drugs. These receptor sequences come from a woman in her 30s with Graves disease. Each CDR3 is given without its conserved first and last residue. The D gene is left open where the match is weak.

TRBD1	TRBV2	TRBJ2-7	ASKEQGPSYEQY
TRBD2	TRBV19	-	ASRRASGREETQY
-	TRBV20-1	TRBJ2-1	SARDRGDRSEQF
-	TRBV5-1	TRBJ2-2	ASSSDDTGELF
-	TRBV28	TRBJ2-2	ASSLVDRTDGELF
-	TRBV6-1	TRBJ2-3	ASSPRTEWGTDTQY
-	TRBV12-3/TRBV12-4	TRBJ1-6	ASSLKTAPSRTLH
-	TRBV6-2/TRBV6-3	TRBJ1-3	ASSNDPGHTIY
-	TRBV5-8	TRBJ2-5	ASSLSGAETQY
-	TRBV10-3	TRBJ1-2	AIGAEMMGGYT
-	TRBV7-3	TRBJ1-6	ASSLSQRNSPLH
-	TRBV7-3	TRBJ1-2	ASSLSSRTVCFLCGYT
TRBD1	TRBV6-1	TRBJ2-1	ASRPTGSSYNEQF
TRBD1	TRBV5-4	TRBJ1-2	ASSIWSRGQGYGYT
-	TRBV20-1	TRBJ2-1	SASIPEKPEQF
TRBD2	TRBV3-1	TRBJ2-3	ASSGGTSGSDTQY
-	TRBV6-2/TRBV6-3	TRBJ2-1	ASSQSGISYNEQF